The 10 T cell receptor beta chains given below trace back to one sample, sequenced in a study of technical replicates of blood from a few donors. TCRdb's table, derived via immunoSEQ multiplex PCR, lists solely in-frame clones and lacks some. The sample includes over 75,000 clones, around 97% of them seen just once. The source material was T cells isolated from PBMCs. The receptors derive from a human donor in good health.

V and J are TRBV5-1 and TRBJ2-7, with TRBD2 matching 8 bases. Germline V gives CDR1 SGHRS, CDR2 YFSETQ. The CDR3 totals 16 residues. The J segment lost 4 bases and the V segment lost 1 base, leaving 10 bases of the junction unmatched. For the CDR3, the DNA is TGCGCCAGCAGCTTGAGGGGGGCGGGAGGAACTTACGAGCAGTACTTC. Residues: CASSLRGAGGTYEQYF.

CDR3 loop: CASSSSTYNEQFF. The CDR3 DNA is TGTGCCAGTAGTTCGTCGACTTACAATGAGCAGTTCTTC. The J gene is TRBJ2-1, the V gene TRBV19; D is unclear. This CDR3 region has 13 residues. V was shortened by 5 bases and J by 4 bases, with 9 bases between the two germline ends. Germline lookup yields CDR1 LNHDA and CDR2 SQIVND (reference sequence).

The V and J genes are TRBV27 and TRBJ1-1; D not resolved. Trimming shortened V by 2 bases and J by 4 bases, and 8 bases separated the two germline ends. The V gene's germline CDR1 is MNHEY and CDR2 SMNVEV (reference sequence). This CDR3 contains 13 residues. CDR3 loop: CASSLGQTTEAFF. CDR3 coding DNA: TGTGCCAGCAGTTTAGGGCAGACCACTGAAGCTTTCTTT.

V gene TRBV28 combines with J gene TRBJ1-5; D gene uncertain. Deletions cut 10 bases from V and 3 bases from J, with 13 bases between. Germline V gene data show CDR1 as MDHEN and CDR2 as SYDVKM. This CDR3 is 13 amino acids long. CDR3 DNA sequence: TGTGCCATAACTCCGGGGTACAATCAGCCCCAGCATTTT. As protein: CAITPGYNQPQHF.

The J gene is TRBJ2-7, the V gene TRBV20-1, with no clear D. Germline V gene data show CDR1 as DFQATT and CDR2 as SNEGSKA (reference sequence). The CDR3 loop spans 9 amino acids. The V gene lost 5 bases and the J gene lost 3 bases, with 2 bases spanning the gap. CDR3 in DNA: TGCAGTGCTCACTACGAGCAGTACTTC. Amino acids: CSAHYEQYF.

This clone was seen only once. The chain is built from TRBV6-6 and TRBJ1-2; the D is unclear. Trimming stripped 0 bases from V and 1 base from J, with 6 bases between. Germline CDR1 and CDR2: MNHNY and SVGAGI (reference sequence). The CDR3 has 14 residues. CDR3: CASSYSLINYGYTF. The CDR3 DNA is TGTGCCAGCAGTTACTCACTGATTAACTATGGCTACACCTTC.

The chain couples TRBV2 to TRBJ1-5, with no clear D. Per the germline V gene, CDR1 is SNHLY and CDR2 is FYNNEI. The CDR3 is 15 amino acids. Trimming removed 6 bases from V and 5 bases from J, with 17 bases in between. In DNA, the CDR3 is TGTGCCAGCAGCGCCGACTCAGGCGGGGATCAGCCCCAGCATTTT. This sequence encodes CASSADSGGDQPQHF.

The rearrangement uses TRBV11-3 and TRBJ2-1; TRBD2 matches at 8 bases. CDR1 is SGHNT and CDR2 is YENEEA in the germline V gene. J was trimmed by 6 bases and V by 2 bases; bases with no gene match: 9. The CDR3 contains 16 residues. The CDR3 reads CASSLPPGLETNEQFF. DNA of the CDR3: TGTGCCAGCAGCTTACCTCCGGGACTAGAAACCAATGAGCAGTTCTTC.

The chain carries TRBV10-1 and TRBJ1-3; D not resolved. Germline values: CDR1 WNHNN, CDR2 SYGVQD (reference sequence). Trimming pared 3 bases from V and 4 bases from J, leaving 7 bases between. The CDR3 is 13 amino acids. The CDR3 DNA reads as TGCGCCAGCAGTGACCTAGGAGGAAACACCATATATTTT. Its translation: CASSDLGGNTIYF.

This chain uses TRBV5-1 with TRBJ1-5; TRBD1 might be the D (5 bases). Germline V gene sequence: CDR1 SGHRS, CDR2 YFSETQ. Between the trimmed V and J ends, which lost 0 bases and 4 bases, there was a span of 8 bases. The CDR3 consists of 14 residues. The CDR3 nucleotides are TGCGCCAGCAGCTTGGCCGGGGGAAATCAGCCCCAGCATTTT. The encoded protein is CASSLAGGNQPQHF. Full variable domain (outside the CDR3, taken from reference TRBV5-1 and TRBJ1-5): KAGVTQTPRYLIKTRGQQVTLSCSPISGHRSVSWYQQTPGQGLQFLFEYFSETQRNKGNFPGRFSGRQFSNSRSEMNVSTLELGDSALYLCASSLAGGNQPQHFGDGTRLSIL.